This TCR beta chain was captured by sequencing in a study of radiation and T cells in renal cell carcinoma. Study in general: Nephrectomy followed 15 Gy stereotactic body radiation by 4 weeks. The study's findings and limits: Top tumor clonotypes rose in blood 2 weeks post-radiation, then contracted.

On this clone: Its antigen is not identified.

The CDR3 is 15 residues long. CDR1 and CDR2 from the germline V gene are MNHNS and SASEGT. V gave up 2 bases and J gave up 3 bases, with 14 bases separating them. Sequencing used immunoSEQ multiplex PCR; TCRdb keeps in-frame clones, though not all of them. Among about 150,000 clones listed, 88% were seen once. Time point of the sample: baseline pretreatment blood. The sample's treatment: 15 Gy SBRT to primary tumor, nephrectomy 4 weeks later. Radiation-treated patients gave blood at baseline, week 2 and week 4. This receptor was obtained from a woman in her 70s with renal cell carcinoma. V and J are TRBV6-1 and TRBJ2-7; D may be TRBD1 or TRBD2 (5 bases each). Sample: blood, taken from a patient whose treatment included radiotherapy and nephrectomy. The CDR3: CASSEMPGRNYEQYF. In nucleotides, the CDR3 is TGTGCCAGCAGTGAAATGCCAGGGAGAAACTACGAGCAGTACTTC.